The next 30 T cell receptor beta chains were all read from a single sample in a study of regulatory T cells in long-lasting Graves disease (dated by TCRdb to the early 2020s). Read against the paper, the sample's time point label means: newly diagnosed GD, antithyroid drugs for less than 3 months. For both TCR sequencing and RNA sequencing, RNA was extracted from PBMCs using TRIzol. Libraries came from multiplex PCR. TCRdb names Illumina HiSeq 4000 as the instrument used. To build TCR beta libraries, CDR3 regions were amplified by Arm-PCR using iRepertoire HTBI primers. Starting from the raw public reads, TCRdb applied fastp trimming at Q25, assembled clones with MiXCR and retained in-frame beta chains. Here each entry gathers all rows of one CDR3 protein and keeps the most common genes and DNA. In this sample the table shows about 210,000 distinct CDR3 sequences, 15% to 20% of which occur a single time. 10% to 15% of the sample lies in the top ten.

In addition, the sample was reused for a study of T cells in Graves' hyperthyroidism and ophthalmopathy.

The sequences come from peripheral blood mononuclear cells (PBMCs), collected at new diagnosis, from a patient treated with antithyroid drugs. The origin of the receptors is a woman younger than 45 with Graves disease. Donor details come from another sample of the same person, matched by shared clones.

Many counts were recorded for this clonotype. The chain couples TRBV3-1 to TRBJ2-2; D not certain. CDR3 length: 13 amino acids. Germline CDR1 is LGHDT and CDR2 is YNNKEL (reference sequence). V shed 3 bases and J shed 5 bases, with 7 bases lying between them. As DNA, the CDR3 is TGTGCCAGCAGCCAGGATAGGACCGGGGAGCTGTTTTTT. Encoded protein: CASSQDRTGELFF. Supplemented by reference TRBV3-1 and TRBJ2-2, the full variable domain reads DTAVSQTPKYLVTQMGNDKSIKCEQNLGHDTMYWYKQDSKKFLKIMFSYNNKELIINETVPNRFSPKSPDKAHLNLHINSLELGDSAVYFCASSQDRTGELFFGEGSRLTVL.

With regard to this clonotype: With a much larger clone just one base away, this may be a read error. This chain uses TRBV2 with TRBJ1-4; D is unresolved. Germline V CDR1 and CDR2: SNHLY, FYNNEI. CDR3 length: 14 amino acids. This CDR3 reads CAGSTTQVGQKLFF. The CDR3 DNA reads TGTGCCGGCAGTACCACTCAAGTGGGTCAAAAACTGTTTTTT.

The V gene is TRBV4-1, the J gene TRBJ1-2; D is perhaps TRBD1 (5 bases). V lost 2 bases, J lost 4 bases, and 14 bases lay in between. This CDR3 spans 15 amino acids. Germline V gene data show CDR1 as MGHRA and CDR2 as YSYEKL. In DNA form, the CDR3 reads TGCGCCAGCAGCCAACCACGGGACCCTTCCTATGGCTACACCTTC. Its protein product is CASSQPRDPSYGYTF.

The chain couples TRBV4-1 to TRBJ1-2; 7 nucleotides match TRBD1. Germline V CDR1 and CDR2: MGHRA, YSYEKL. V trimming: 4 bases; J trimming: 4 bases; junction bases outside the gene matches: 6. The CDR3 runs to 14 residues. Written as DNA, the CDR3 is TGCGCCAGCAGCCCTGAGACAGGGAGCTATGGCTACACCTTC. Its protein is CASSPETGSYGYTF.

This clonotype was observed many times. The chain carries TRBV6-5 and TRBJ2-4; 11 nucleotides line up with TRBD2. There are 16 residues in the CDR3. Germline values: CDR1 MNHEY, CDR2 SVGAGI. Trimming cost V 3 bases and J 6 bases; bases outside gene matches: 7. The CDR3 loop reads CASSYSGRASGNIQYF. In DNA form, the CDR3 reads TGTGCCAGCAGTTATAGCGGGAGGGCCTCGGGAAACATTCAGTACTTC.

This clonotype was counted a few times. The J gene is TRBJ2-7, the V gene TRBV28; D is possibly TRBD2 (5 bases). CDR1 is MDHEN and CDR2 is SYDVKM in the germline V gene. The CDR3 is 14 amino acids. Trimming shortened V by 3 bases and J by 0 bases, and 9 bases separated the two germline ends. As DNA, the CDR3 is TGTGCCAGCAGTTTCTCAGCGGACTCCTACGAGCAGTACTTC. Translating it yields CASSFSADSYEQYF. Full variable domain (rest looked up from reference TRBV28 and TRBJ2-7): DVKVTQSSRYLVKRTGEKVFLECVQDMDHENMFWYRQDPGLGLRLIYFSYDVKMKEKGDIPEGYSVSREKKERFSLILESASTNQTSMYLCASSFSADSYEQYFGPGTRLTVT.

This clonotype was detected many times. The chain has TRBV5-5 and TRBJ1-4; D uncertain. The CDR3 is 16 residues long. Germline-derived CDR1 and CDR2 are SGHKS and YYEKEE (reference sequence). Trimming took off 1 base at V and 4 bases at J, with 14 bases between the two ends. As DNA, the CDR3 is TGTGCCAGCAGCTTGAGACCTACTGGAGGTAATGAAAAACTGTTTTTT. As protein: CASSLRPTGGNEKLFF.

This clonotype was observed at least ten times. The V gene is TRBV7-2, the J gene TRBJ2-1; D may be TRBD2 (5 bases). Germline V gene sequence: CDR1 SGHTA, CDR2 FQGNSA. Trimming took off 4 bases at V and 9 bases at J, with 19 bases between the two ends. CDR3 size: 15 residues. CDR3 nucleotide sequence: TGTGCCAGCAGCTCTGCCCTACTAGGGAGCGGTGAGCAGTTCTTC. Its protein product is CASSSALLGSGEQFF.

The chain couples TRBV28 to TRBJ1-1; the D is unclear. The germline V gene has CDR1 MDHEN and CDR2 SYDVKM. The CDR3 extends over 12 amino acids. The ends were cut back, 2 bases at V and 10 bases at J, with 11 bases in the middle. The CDR3 reads CASSLKGFIAFF. CDR3 DNA sequence: TGTGCCAGCAGTTTAAAAGGCTTTATAGCTTTCTTT. The full variable domain, its missing parts supplied by reference TRBV28 and TRBJ1-1, is DVKVTQSSRYLVKRTGEKVFLECVQDMDHENMFWYRQDPGLGLRLIYFSYDVKMKEKGDIPEGYSVSREKKERFSLILESASTNQTSMYLCASSLKGFIAFFGQGTRLTVV.

This clonotype occurred many times. This chain connects TRBV28 to TRBJ2-7; D might be TRBD1 (6 bases). The CDR3 is made up of 14 amino acids. V shed 3 bases and J shed 5 bases, with 14 bases lying between them. Germline CDR1 reads MDHEN; CDR2 reads SYDVKM. DNA of the CDR3: TGTGCCAGCAGTTTCTGGCAGGGGAACAACGAGCAGTACTTC. This translates into CASSFWQGNNEQYF. Supplemented by reference TRBV28 and TRBJ2-7, the full variable domain reads DVKVTQSSRYLVKRTGEKVFLECVQDMDHENMFWYRQDPGLGLRLIYFSYDVKMKEKGDIPEGYSVSREKKERFSLILESASTNQTSMYLCASSFWQGNNEQYFGPGTRLTVT.

This clonotype showed up many times. The V call is TRBV6-5, the J call TRBJ1-1, with TRBD1 identical over 9 bases. V dropped 2 bases and J dropped 4; count of bases not matched to a gene: 5. The CDR3 contains 15 residues. CDR1 is MNHEY and CDR2 is SVGAGI in the germline V gene. This chain's CDR3 is CASSYKTGGATEAFF. DNA for the CDR3: TGTGCCAGCAGTTACAAGACAGGGGGTGCCACTGAAGCTTTCTTT.

In its sample, this clonotype was seen many times. The CDR3 loop reads CASSAGQASNQPQHF. The DNA of the CDR3 is TGTGCCAGCAGTGCGGGACAGGCTAGCAATCAGCCCCAGCATTTT. V and J are TRBV6-1 and TRBJ1-5; 8 positions match TRBD1. CDR3 length: 15 amino acids. The germline V gene has CDR1 MNHNS and CDR2 SASEGT. Trimming removed 4 bases from V and 0 bases from J; junction bases left unmatched: 2.

As for this clonotype: A far larger clone is off by one base, so a read error is likely. A read error is likely, as this CDR3 ends without the conserved phenylalanine or tryptophan. This chain joins TRBV12-3 or TRBV12-4 and TRBJ2-1, with D perhaps TRBD2 (5 bases). Trimming removed 8 bases from V and 3 bases from J, with 20 bases in between. The CDR3 sequence is 16 residues long. CDR3 region: CASSPRGGGDYNEQFL. The CDR3 DNA is TGTGCCAGCTCCCCCCGGGGTGGAGGTGACTACAATGAGCAGTTCCTC.

V and J are TRBV24-1 and TRBJ2-2; D is possibly TRBD1 (6 bases). Germline V gene data show CDR1 as KGHDR and CDR2 as SFDVKD. The V and J ends lost 1 base and 3 bases respectively, with 17 bases between them. This CDR3 comprises 18 residues. CDR3: CATSDLGIGGEHTGELFF. Written as DNA, the CDR3 is TGTGCCACCAGTGATTTAGGGATAGGGGGTGAGCACACCGGGGAGCTGTTTTTT.

This clonotype appeared many times. The chain links TRBV20-1 to TRBJ1-5; 7 nucleotides line up with TRBD1. The V gene's germline CDR1 is DFQATT and CDR2 SNEGSKA (reference sequence). V was clipped by 6 bases and J by 3 bases; unmatched bases: 11. This CDR3 is built from 15 residues. CDR3 region: CSAQGSRGINQPQHF. Written as DNA, the CDR3 is TGCAGTGCCCAGGGGAGCAGGGGGATCAATCAGCCCCAGCATTTT.

This clonotype has a count of ten or more. This sequence joins TRBV10-1 and TRBJ1-2, with D possibly being TRBD1 (5 bases). CDR1 and CDR2 (germline): WNHNN, SYGVQD (reference sequence). V lost 0 bases, J lost 7 bases, and 12 bases lay in between. The CDR3 has 14 residues. This CDR3 reads CASSESRTPLGYTF. The CDR3 DNA is TGCGCCAGCAGTGAGTCGAGGACACCGCTTGGCTACACCTTC.

CDR3 protein: CASSFGPETQYF. CDR3 nucleotides: TGTGCCAGCAGCTTCGGCCCGGAGACCCAGTACTTC. The chain combines TRBV3-1 with TRBJ2-3; D is unclear. The J call is in doubt because the DNA end fits TRBJ2-5 better. The CDR3 runs 12 residues. Germline V gives CDR1 LGHDT, CDR2 YNNKEL (reference sequence).

This clonotype was counted ten times or more. CDR3 loop: CASSLERTNTDTQYF. In nucleotides, the CDR3 is TGTGCCAGCAGCTTAGAGCGGACGAACACAGATACGCAGTATTTT. The chain uses TRBV7-8 and TRBJ2-3; tentatively, D is TRBD2 (5 bases). With 1 base removed from V and 2 bases from J, the gap between germline ends came to 10 bases. This CDR3 has 15 amino acids. Germline assignment: CDR1 SGHVS and CDR2 FQNEAQ.

This clonotype has ten or more counts. This chain connects TRBV11-2 to TRBJ1-5; a weak D match, TRBD1 (5 bases). The CDR3 loop spans 16 amino acids. The germline gives CDR1 SGHAT, CDR2 FQNNGV. Deletions cut 0 bases from V and 4 bases from J, with 13 bases between. The CDR3 is CASSLEGGSGNQPQHF. The CDR3 DNA sequence: TGTGCCAGCAGCTTAGAGGGGGGGTCTGGAAATCAGCCCCAGCATTTT. Full variable domain (remainder filled in from reference TRBV11-2 and TRBJ1-5): EAGVAQSPRYKIIEKRQSVAFWCNPISGHATLYWYQQILGQGPKLLIQFQNNGVVDDSQLPKDRFSAERLKGVDSTLKIQPAKLEDSAVYLCASSLEGGSGNQPQHFGDGTRLSIL.

The chain links TRBV20-1 to TRBJ2-5; 7 bases line up with TRBD2. CDR1 is DFQATT, CDR2 SNEGSKA, per germline (reference sequence). The J segment lost 4 bases and the V segment lost 6 bases, leaving 26 bases of the junction unmatched. The length of the CDR3 is 19 residues. CDR3 sequence (DNA): TGCAGTGCCCGTCCTTCTGGGGGGGGACTGGCTCTGGGACCAGAGACCCAGTACTTC. Protein: CSARPSGGGLALGPETQYF.

The table lists this clonotype with a few counts. A read error may explain this, as a much larger clone is one base away. This chain links TRBV6-2 or TRBV6-3 with TRBJ1-1, with D tentatively TRBD1 (6 bases). The CDR3 covers 15 residues. Looked up from germline, CDR1 is MNHEY and CDR2 is SVGEGT. CDR3 DNA sequence: TGTGCCAGCAGAGGGGGGGATGACATGAACACTGTAGCTTTCTTT. This codes for CASRGGDDMNTVAFF.

Regarding this clonotype: Just one base apart from a much larger clone, this may be a read error. The chain carries TRBV19 and TRBJ2-3; 8 bases agree with TRBD1. CDR1 and CDR2 (germline): LNHDA, SQIVND (reference sequence). This CDR3 is built from 17 residues. Unmatched junction bases numbered 14, after V lost 1 base and J lost 8 bases. The CDR3 loop reads CASSIGGWGQVPGTQYF. Written as DNA, the CDR3 is TGTGCCAGTAGTATAGGGGGGTGGGGACAGGTCCCAGGTACGCAGTATTTT.

This clonotype showed up many times. The chain combines TRBV12-3 or TRBV12-4 with TRBJ1-5; TRBD1 might be the D (5 bases). V was trimmed by 5 bases and J by 5 bases, leaving 10 bases between them. The length of the CDR3 is 13 residues. The CDR3 loop is CASSGAFHQPQHF. DNA for the CDR3: TGTGCCAGCAGTGGGGCTTTCCATCAGCCCCAGCATTTT.

Ten or more counts support this clonotype. V gene TRBV6-1 combines with J gene TRBJ1-2; TRBD1 aligns across 9 bases. The CDR3 contains 14 residues. V shed 9 bases, J shed 7 bases, and the junction held 12 bases outside the gene matches. Per germline, CDR1 MNHNS and CDR2 SASEGT. CDR3 residues: CASQTTGTGSGYTF. The CDR3 nucleotides read TGTGCCAGTCAGACAACCGGGACAGGGTCTGGCTACACCTTC.

This clonotype has ten or more counts. The rearrangement uses TRBV20-1 and TRBJ1-2; the D is unclear. The germline V gene has CDR1 DFQATT and CDR2 SNEGSKA (reference sequence). With 1 base removed from V and 4 bases from J, the gap between germline ends came to 16 bases. The CDR3 has 15 amino acids. The CDR3 loop is CSARGKDPASYGYTF. CDR3 DNA sequence: TGCAGTGCTAGAGGCAAGGACCCGGCCTCCTATGGCTACACCTTC.

This clonotype has ten or more counts. The J gene is TRBJ1-1, the V gene TRBV5-1; no reliable D call. The CDR3 consists of 14 residues. Trimming took off 7 bases at V and 1 base at J, with 14 bases between the two ends. Germline loops: CDR1 SGHRS, CDR2 YFSETQ. In DNA, the CDR3 is TGCGCCAGCGGCTCCAACACGCCGAACACTGAAGCTTTCTTT. Protein sequence: CASGSNTPNTEAFF.

Many counts were recorded for this clonotype. This chain joins TRBV7-9 and TRBJ1-2; D is ambiguous. The CDR3 has 13 residues. Looked up from germline, CDR1 is SEHNR and CDR2 is FQNEAQ (reference sequence). V was shortened by 1 base and J by 6 bases, with 9 bases between the two germline ends. CDR3 region: CASSLGTTDGYTF. The CDR3 coding sequence is TGTGCCAGCAGCTTAGGTACCACGGATGGCTACACCTTC.

This clonotype was counted ten times or more. The chain links TRBV11-2 to TRBJ2-1; perhaps TRBD1 as D (5 bases). CDR3 length: 14 residues. Trimming took off 0 bases at V and 6 bases at J, with 9 bases between the two ends. The germline CDR1 and CDR2 sequences are SGHAT and FQNNGV. In DNA form, the CDR3 reads TGTGCCAGCAGCTTAGAGCGGACAACCAATGAGCAGTTCTTC. Translation gives CASSLERTTNEQFF.

This clonotype was found many times. V usage is TRBV6-5 and J usage is TRBJ2-7; D is perhaps TRBD1 (5 bases). The V end was cut by 2 bases, the J end by 2 bases, with 7 bases between. Germline V lookup: CDR1 MNHEY, CDR2 SVGAGI. The CDR3 spans 13 residues. The CDR3 loop reads CASSYDSTYEQYF. CDR3 bases: TGTGCCAGCAGTTACGACAGTACCTACGAGCAGTACTTC.

A note on this clonotype: A much larger clone differs by one base, so this may be a read error. The rearrangement joins TRBV5-6 to TRBJ2-1; D is perhaps TRBD2 (6 bases). The CDR3 loop spans 15 amino acids. V lost 1 base and J 10 bases, leaving 18 bases between the germline ends. CDR1 is SGHDT and CDR2 is YYEEEE in the germline V gene. CDR3 DNA sequence: TGTGCCAGCAGCTTGTTGCGGGAAAGTCTCTACGAGCAGTTCTTC. Translation: CASSLLRESLYEQFF. The full variable domain, its missing parts supplied by reference TRBV5-6 and TRBJ2-1, is DAGVTQSPTHLIKTRGQQVTLRCSPKSGHDTVSWYQQALGQGPQFIFQYYEEEERQRGNFPDRFSGHQFPNYSSELNVNALLLGDSALYLCASSLLRESLYEQFFGPGTRLTVL.